The 9 T cell receptor beta chains presented below share a single source sample, sequenced in a study of cytomegalovirus exposure and HLA in healthy donors. Use of 60 Vbeta and 13 Jbeta primers characterized the PCR. The data were produced by immunoSEQ multiplex PCR, yet TCRdb's version contains in-frame clones alone and is incomplete. The sample shows 210,000 or so clones, about 88% of them seen only once. The sequenced sample consisted of PBMCs. Receptor source: a girl aged 2-10 years in good health and CMV-seronegative.

The V and J genes are TRBV2 and TRBJ2-3; 10 bases line up with TRBD2. With 10 bases clipped from V and 1 base from J, the junction kept 14 bases outside the gene matches. CDR1 is SNHLY, CDR2 FYNNEI, per germline. The CDR3 has 17 residues. CDR3 loop: CAILGLAEAGGTDTQYF. The CDR3 region has the DNA TGTGCCATCCTAGGACTAGCGGAGGCCGGAGGCACAGATACGCAGTATTTT.

The chain joins TRBV29-1 to TRBJ1-4; tentatively, D is TRBD1 (6 bases). This CDR3 region has 15 residues. V was trimmed by 6 bases and J by 2 bases, leaving 16 bases between them. Germline V gene data show CDR1 as SQVTM and CDR2 as ANQGSEA. CDR3 sequence reads: CSVLGQTHTNEKLFF. For the CDR3, the DNA is TGCAGCGTCCTTGGACAGACACATACTAATGAAAAACTGTTTTTT.

This clone was counted once. The chain carries TRBV7-9 and TRBJ1-2; 11 nucleotides match TRBD1. Germline assignment: CDR1 SEHNR and CDR2 FQNEAQ (reference sequence). The trim removed 5 bases at V and 8 bases at J, leaving 13 bases unmatched. The CDR3 has 16 residues. The CDR3 is CASSREPGQGVEGYTF. CDR3 bases: TGTGCCAGCAGCCGTGAACCGGGACAGGGGGTGGAGGGCTACACCTTC. Based on the CDR3 plus reference TRBV7-9 and TRBJ1-2, the full variable domain is DTGVSQNPRHKITKRGQNVTFRCDPISEHNRLYWYRQTLGQGPEFLTYFQNEAQLEKSRLLSDRFSAERPKGSFSTLEIQRTEQGDSAMYLCASSREPGQGVEGYTFGSGTRLTVV.

Written as DNA, the CDR3 is TGTGCCAGCTCACCACCGGTCCTGGCGGGCCCTTACAATGAGCAGTTCTTC. Its translation: CASSPPVLAGPYNEQFF. The V and J genes are TRBV18 and TRBJ2-1, with a tentative D call TRBD2 (5 bases). V lost 0 bases, J lost 4 bases, and 16 bases lay in between. CDR1 and CDR2 from the germline V gene are KGHSH and LQKENI. CDR3 length equals 17 residues.

The chain has TRBV5-4 and TRBJ1-2; the match to TRBD1 covers 9 bases. V trimming: 5 bases; J trimming: 4 bases; junction bases outside the gene matches: 9. Looked up from germline, CDR1 is SGHNT and CDR2 is YYREEE (reference sequence). The CDR3 runs to 15 residues. The CDR3, as DNA: TGTGCCAGCAGGCCCGAACAGGGGGCTGGCTATGGCTACACCTTC. Its protein is CASRPEQGAGYGYTF.

V and J are TRBV5-8 and TRBJ1-5; D unclear. The CDR3 runs 14 residues. Between the trimmed V and J ends, which lost 4 bases and 5 bases, there was a span of 13 bases. CDR1 and CDR2 (germline): SGHTS, YDEGEE. The CDR3 DNA reads TGTGCCAGCAGCCTCGCGGAAGGTGATCAGCCCCAGCATTTT. This codes for CASSLAEGDQPQHF.

The chain couples TRBV11-2 to TRBJ1-2; no reliable D call. Trimming stripped 7 bases from V and 6 bases from J, with 27 bases between. The CDR3 spans 17 residues. Germline loops: CDR1 SGHAT, CDR2 FQNNGV. This chain's CDR3 is CASNHLVAGLSKDGYTF. The CDR3 bases are TGTGCCAGCAACCACCTGGTAGCCGGGTTATCGAAGGATGGCTACACCTTC.

J is TRBJ2-7 and V is TRBV5-1, with 7 bases lining up with TRBD2. Losses at the gene ends were 0 bases for V and 5 bases for J; bases not matched to a gene: 5. The CDR3 consists of 14 residues. CDR1 is SGHRS and CDR2 is YFSETQ in the germline V gene. The DNA of the CDR3 is TGCGCCAGCAGCTTGGGCCAGGGAGGGAACGAGCAGTACTTC. Translating it yields CASSLGQGGNEQYF.

The chain is built from TRBV6-5 and TRBJ1-2; D unclear. CDR3 length: 15 amino acids. Trimming removed 5 bases from V and 2 bases from J, with 15 bases in between. Germline V lookup: CDR1 MNHEY, CDR2 SVGAGI. The CDR3 DNA sequence: TGTGCCAGCAGTCCCGGGGAGAATTCCAACTATGGCTACACCTTC. It encodes CASSPGENSNYGYTF.